The 17 T cell receptor beta chains below all came from one sample that was sequenced in a study of blood T cell repertoires in COVID-19. The assay was immunoSEQ multiplex PCR, and TCRdb's table has in-frame clones only and misses some. The sample carries just over 350,000 clones, around 88% recorded once. Sequenced material: peripheral blood. These receptors came from a woman between 55 and 75 years old with COVID-19, enrolled during active disease.

The gene calls are TRBV7-3 and TRBJ2-1; weak D call: TRBD2 (6 bases). The V gene's germline CDR1 is SGHTA and CDR2 FQGTGA. The CDR3 contains 15 residues. V lost 6 bases, J lost 2 bases, and 14 bases lay in between. Here the CDR3 DNA reads TGTGCCAGCAGTAGAAGAAGGGAGGCCTACAATGAGCAGTTCTTC. This codes for CASSRRREAYNEQFF.

The chain joins TRBV18 to TRBJ1-1; D not certain. Germline V lookup: CDR1 KGHSH, CDR2 LQKENI. V lost 2 bases to trimming and J lost 1 base, with 14 bases between them. This CDR3 comprises 16 residues. This CDR3 is CASSPFARLGNTEAFF. As DNA, the CDR3 is TGTGCCAGCTCACCATTTGCCAGGTTAGGGAACACTGAAGCTTTCTTT. The complete variable domain, with remaining parts taken from reference TRBV18 and TRBJ1-1, reads NAGVMQNPRHLVRRRGQEARLRCSPMKGHSHVYWYRQLPEEGLKFMVYLQKENIIDESGMPKERFSAEFPKEGPSILRIQQVVRGDSAAYFCASSPFARLGNTEAFFGQGTRLTVV.

The J gene is TRBJ2-1, the V gene TRBV7-7, with TRBD1 matching over 11 bases. Unmatched junction bases numbered 3, after V lost 4 bases and J lost 7 bases. Germline CDR1 reads SSHAT; CDR2 reads FNYEAQ (reference sequence). The CDR3 contains 14 residues. The CDR3 region is CASSSGTGGNEQFF. The CDR3, as DNA: TGTGCCAGCAGCTCGGGGACAGGGGGTAATGAGCAGTTCTTC.

This chain links TRBV7-9 with TRBJ1-3, with a tentative D call TRBD1 (6 bases). The CDR3 is 16 residues long. Germline V lookup: CDR1 SEHNR, CDR2 FQNEAQ (reference sequence). V lost 4 bases and J lost 1, with 14 bases in between. The CDR3 is CASSSGAGLSGNTIYF. CDR3 sequence (DNA): TGTGCCAGCAGCTCAGGGGCGGGTCTTTCTGGAAACACCATATATTTT.

The chain is built from TRBV3-1 (or the pseudogene TRBV3-2) and TRBJ1-5; 9 nucleotides agree with TRBD1. CDR1 is LGHDT, CDR2 YNNKEL, per germline (reference sequence). V was clipped by 1 base and J by 1 base; unmatched bases: 11. The CDR3 loop spans 19 amino acids. The CDR3 DNA reads as TGTGCCAGCAGCCAAGCCGGGACAGGGTCCCTGGAGAGCAATCAGCCCCAGCATTTT. Residues: CASSQAGTGSLESNQPQHF.

V gene TRBV2 combines with J gene TRBJ2-5; 7 bases fit TRBD1. This CDR3 spans 16 amino acids. Trimming took 7 bases from V and 4 from J; bases not matched to a gene: 15. Germline V gene sequence: CDR1 SNHLY, CDR2 FYNNEI. CDR3 sequence (DNA): TGTGCCAGCACATTAGCCAGGGGGAATCGAATAGAGACCCAGTACTTC. Amino acids: CASTLARGNRIETQYF.

V gene TRBV19 combines with J gene TRBJ2-7; maybe TRBD2 (6 bases). Between the trimmed V and J ends, which lost 8 bases and 3 bases, there was a span of 20 bases. The CDR3 totals 15 residues. Germline V gives CDR1 LNHDA, CDR2 SQIVND (reference sequence). CDR3 amino acids: CASGSSLASIYEQYF. In DNA, the CDR3 is TGTGCCAGTGGTTCCTCCCTAGCGTCAATCTACGAGCAGTACTTC.

The chain couples TRBV4-2 to TRBJ2-5; D unresolved. The germline V and J ends were trimmed by 4 bases and 1 base, with 13 bases remaining between them. The CDR3 has 15 residues. CDR1 and CDR2 from the germline V gene are LGHNA and YNFKEQ. The chain's CDR3 is CASSPNYMIQETQYF. The CDR3 DNA follows: TGTGCCAGCAGCCCCAACTACATGATCCAAGAGACCCAGTACTTC.

J is TRBJ1-5 and V is TRBV19, with a weak D call TRBD1 (5 bases). The CDR3 consists of 15 residues. Germline V gives CDR1 LNHDA, CDR2 SQIVND (reference sequence). Between the trimmed V and J ends, which lost 0 bases and 2 bases, there was a span of 8 bases. The CDR3 DNA sequence: TGTGCCAGTAGTATAGATATACAGGGCAATCAGCCCCAGCATTTT. Residues: CASSIDIQGNQPQHF.

This clone was detected only once. The J gene is TRBJ2-1, the V gene TRBV7-3, with TRBD2 matching over 7 bases. The CDR3 totals 17 residues. V lost 3 bases, J lost 0 bases, and 8 bases stayed unmatched. The germline V gene has CDR1 SGHTA and CDR2 FQGTGA. In DNA, the CDR3 is TGTGCCAGCAGCTTGGGGAGGCTAGCGGACTCCTACAATGAGCAGTTCTTC. Residues: CASSLGRLADSYNEQFF.

The CDR3 protein is CASSQTALGARYGYTF. CDR3 coding DNA: TGTGCCAGCAGCCAAACTGCCTTAGGGGCCCGATATGGCTACACCTTC. This chain uses TRBV3-1 (or the pseudogene TRBV3-2) with TRBJ1-2, with a possible D match to TRBD1 (5 bases). CDR1 and CDR2 from the germline V gene are LGHDT and YNNKEL (reference sequence). The V end was cut by 2 bases, the J end by 5 bases, with 18 bases between. The CDR3 runs to 16 residues.

This chain uses TRBV29-1 with TRBJ2-4; D is possibly TRBD1 (6 bases). Germline lookup yields CDR1 SQVTM and CDR2 ANQGSEA. This CDR3 has 12 residues. V was trimmed by 6 bases and J by 0 bases, leaving 6 bases between them. The CDR3 DNA follows: TGCAGCGTACAGGGAGCCAAAAACATTCAGTACTTC. Amino acid sequence: CSVQGAKNIQYF.

The CDR3 DNA follows: TGCGCCAGCAGCCCGAGAAAGGGAGAGAGGTCTGGGGCCAACGTCCTGACTTTC. Translation gives CASSPRKGERSGANVLTF. The chain uses TRBV23-1 and TRBJ2-6; D is possibly TRBD2 (5 bases). TRBV23-1 belongs to the ORF category, with a function that is uncertain. V dropped 6 bases and J dropped 1 base, with 19 bases sitting between them. The CDR3 runs to 18 residues.

J is TRBJ1-3 and V is TRBV3-1 (or the pseudogene TRBV3-2); D is ambiguous. Germline assignment: CDR1 LGHDT and CDR2 YNNKEL (reference sequence). The CDR3 loop spans 14 amino acids. Trimming shortened V by 4 bases and J by 0 bases, and 7 bases separated the two germline ends. CDR3 loop: CASSPLSSGNTIYF. The CDR3 bases are TGTGCCAGCAGCCCATTGAGCTCTGGAAACACCATATATTTT.

The J gene is TRBJ1-1, the V gene TRBV19; 10 nucleotides align to TRBD1. CDR3 length equals 15 residues. The V gene end was trimmed by 5 bases and the J gene end by 0 bases; junction bases not matched to a gene: 3. The germline V gene encodes CDR1 LNHDA and CDR2 SQIVND (reference sequence). Here the CDR3 reads CASSRTGGMNTEAFF. CDR3 nucleotides: TGTGCCAGTAGTCGGACAGGGGGGATGAACACTGAAGCTTTCTTT.

The chain links TRBV9 to TRBJ2-7; possible D gene TRBD2, 7 bases. The ends were cut back, 3 bases at V and 0 bases at J, with 13 bases in the middle. The CDR3 consists of 15 residues. Germline V lookup: CDR1 SGDLS, CDR2 YYNGEE. CDR3: CASSEGGTGSYEQYF. The CDR3 region has the DNA TGTGCCAGCAGCGAGGGGGGGACCGGCTCCTACGAGCAGTACTTC.

This clone occurred many times. The V call is TRBV19, the J call TRBJ1-6; D unresolved. This CDR3 is built from 16 residues. Trimming left V 5 bases short and J 0 bases short, with 11 bases between. Per germline, CDR1 LNHDA and CDR2 SQIVND (reference sequence). CDR3 nucleotide sequence: TGTGCCAGTAGTCCTACTCCGAGCTCCTATAATTCACCCCTCCACTTT. Amino acids: CASSPTPSSYNSPLHF.